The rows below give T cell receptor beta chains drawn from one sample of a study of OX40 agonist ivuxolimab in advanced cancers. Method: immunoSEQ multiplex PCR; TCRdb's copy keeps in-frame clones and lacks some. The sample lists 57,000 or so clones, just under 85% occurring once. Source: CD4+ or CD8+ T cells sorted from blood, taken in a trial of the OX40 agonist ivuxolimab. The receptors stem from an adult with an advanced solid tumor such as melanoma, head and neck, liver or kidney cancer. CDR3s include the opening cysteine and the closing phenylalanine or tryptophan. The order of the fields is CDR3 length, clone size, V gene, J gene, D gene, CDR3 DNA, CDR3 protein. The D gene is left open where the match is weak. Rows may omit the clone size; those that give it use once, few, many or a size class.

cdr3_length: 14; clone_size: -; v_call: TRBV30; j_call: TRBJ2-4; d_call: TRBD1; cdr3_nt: TGTGCCTGGACCTTGGACAGGGCCAAAAACATTCAGTACTTC; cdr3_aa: CAWTLDRAKNIQYF
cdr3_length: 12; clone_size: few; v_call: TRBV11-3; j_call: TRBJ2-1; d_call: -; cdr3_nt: TGTGCCAGCAGCTTGGATAGAAATGAGCAGTTCTTC; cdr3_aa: CASSLDRNEQFF
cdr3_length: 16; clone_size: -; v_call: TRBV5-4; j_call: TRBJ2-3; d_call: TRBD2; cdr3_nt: TGTGCCAGCAGCTTAGCAGCGGGGGGGTCCACAGATACGCAGTATTTT; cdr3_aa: CASSLAAGGSTDTQYF
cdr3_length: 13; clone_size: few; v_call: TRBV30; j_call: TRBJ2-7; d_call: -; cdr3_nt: TGTGCCTGGAGTCTTGCAGGGTTGGGCGAGCAGTACTTC; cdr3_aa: CAWSLAGLGEQYF
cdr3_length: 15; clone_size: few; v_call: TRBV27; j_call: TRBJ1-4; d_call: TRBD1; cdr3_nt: TGTGCCAGCAGCCTATACAGGGGGGCTAATGAAAAACTGTTTTTT; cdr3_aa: CASSLYRGANEKLFF
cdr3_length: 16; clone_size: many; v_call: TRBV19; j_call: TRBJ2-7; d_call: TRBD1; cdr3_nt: TGTGCCAGTAGTAAGTCAGGACAGGGCGCCTCCTACGAGCAGTACTTC; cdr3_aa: CASSKSGQGASYEQYF
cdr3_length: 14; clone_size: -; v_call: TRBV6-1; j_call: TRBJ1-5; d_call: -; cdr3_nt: TGTGCCAGCAGTGACCGCGAGGGCAATCAGCCCCAGCATTTT; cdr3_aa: CASSDREGNQPQHF
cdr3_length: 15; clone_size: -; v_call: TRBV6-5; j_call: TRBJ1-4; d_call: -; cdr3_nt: TGTGCCAGCAGTTACGGAACAGGGTTGGCTGAAAAACTGTTTTTT; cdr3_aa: CASSYGTGLAEKLFF
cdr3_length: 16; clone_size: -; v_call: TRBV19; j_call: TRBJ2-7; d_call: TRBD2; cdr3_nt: TGTGCCAGTAGTACCCCGGGAAGCGGGGGCTCCTACGAGCAGTACTTC; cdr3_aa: CASSTPGSGGSYEQYF
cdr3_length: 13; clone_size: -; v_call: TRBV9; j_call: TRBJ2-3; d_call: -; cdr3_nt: TGTGCCAGCAGTTACGGTAGCACAGATACGCAGTATTTT; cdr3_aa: CASSYGSTDTQYF
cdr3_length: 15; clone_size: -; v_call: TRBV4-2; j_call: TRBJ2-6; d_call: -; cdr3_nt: TGTGCCAGCAGCCAGGAGGGTTCTGGGGCCAACGTCCTGACTTTC; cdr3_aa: CASSQEGSGANVLTF
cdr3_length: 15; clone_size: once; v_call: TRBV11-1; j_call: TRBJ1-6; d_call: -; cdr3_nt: TGTGCCAGCAGACAATGGGGGACGGAAAATTCACCCCTCCACTTT; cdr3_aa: CASRQWGTENSPLHF
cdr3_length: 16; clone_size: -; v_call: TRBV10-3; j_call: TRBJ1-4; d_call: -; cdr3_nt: TGTGCCACGGGAAGACGGACGGATTCAACTAATGAAAAACTGTTTTTT; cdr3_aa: CATGRRTDSTNEKLFF
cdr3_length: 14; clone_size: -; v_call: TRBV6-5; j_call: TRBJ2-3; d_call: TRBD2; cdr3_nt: TGTGCCAGCAGCCCCGGACTAGCGGGAGATACGCAGTATTTT; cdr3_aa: CASSPGLAGDTQYF
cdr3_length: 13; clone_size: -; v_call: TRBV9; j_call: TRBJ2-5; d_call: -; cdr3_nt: TGTGCCAGCAGCGTAACTAGCAGTGAGACCCAGTACTTC; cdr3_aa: CASSVTSSETQYF
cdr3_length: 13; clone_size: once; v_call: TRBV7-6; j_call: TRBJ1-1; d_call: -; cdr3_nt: TGTGCCAGCAGCTTATGGTTACGGACTGAAGCTTTCTTT; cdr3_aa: CASSLWLRTEAFF
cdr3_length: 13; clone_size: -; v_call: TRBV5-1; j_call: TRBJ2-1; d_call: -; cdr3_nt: TGCGCCAGCAGCTCCACTGACAGAGGTGAGCAGTTCTTC; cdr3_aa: CASSSTDRGEQFF
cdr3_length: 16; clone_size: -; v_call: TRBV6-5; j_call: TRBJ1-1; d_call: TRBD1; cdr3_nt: TGTGCCAGCAGTTACTCGGGACAGCTCCTCCGAACTGAAGCTTTCTTT; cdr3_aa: CASSYSGQLLRTEAFF
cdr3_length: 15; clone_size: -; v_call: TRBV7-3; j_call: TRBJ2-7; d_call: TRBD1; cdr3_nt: TGTGCCAGCAGCTTAGCGGCAGGGGGCCAATACGAGCAGTACTTC; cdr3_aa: CASSLAAGGQYEQYF
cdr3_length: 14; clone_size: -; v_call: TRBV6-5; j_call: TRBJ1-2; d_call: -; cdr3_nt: TGTGCCAGCAAATCGACGGGAGCTAACTATGGCTACACCTTC; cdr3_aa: CASKSTGANYGYTF
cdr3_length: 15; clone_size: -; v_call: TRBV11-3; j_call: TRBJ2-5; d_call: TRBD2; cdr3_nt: TGTGCCAGCAGCTTAGGGACTAGCGGGAGTCGAACCCAGTACTTC; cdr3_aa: CASSLGTSGSRTQYF
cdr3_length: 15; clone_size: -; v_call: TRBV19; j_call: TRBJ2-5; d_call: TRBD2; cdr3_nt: TGTGCCAGTAGGCCGGGACTAGCGGAGGGGGAGACCCAGTACTTC; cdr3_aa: CASRPGLAEGETQYF
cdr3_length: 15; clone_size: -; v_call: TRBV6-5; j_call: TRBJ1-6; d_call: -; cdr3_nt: TGTGCCAGCAGTTACTCGGGAGGTCTGAATTCACCCCTCCACTTT; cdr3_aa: CASSYSGGLNSPLHF
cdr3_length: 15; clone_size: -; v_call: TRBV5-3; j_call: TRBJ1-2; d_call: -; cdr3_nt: TGTGCCAGAAGCTTGAGACAGGAAGCTAACTATGGCTACACCTTC; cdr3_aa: CARSLRQEANYGYTF
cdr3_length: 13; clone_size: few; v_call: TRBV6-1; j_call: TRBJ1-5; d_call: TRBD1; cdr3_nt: TGTGCCAGCGGGTGGGACAGTGATCAGCCCCAGCATTTT; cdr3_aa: CASGWDSDQPQHF
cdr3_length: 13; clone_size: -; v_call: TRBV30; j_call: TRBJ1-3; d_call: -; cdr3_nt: TGTGCCTGGAGTGTACAATCAGGAAACACCATATATTTT; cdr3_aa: CAWSVQSGNTIYF
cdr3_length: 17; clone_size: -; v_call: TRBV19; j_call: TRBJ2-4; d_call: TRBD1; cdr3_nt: TGTGCCAGTAGTACCCCGGGCAGGGGGTTGGCCAAAAACATTCAGTACTTC; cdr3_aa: CASSTPGRGLAKNIQYF
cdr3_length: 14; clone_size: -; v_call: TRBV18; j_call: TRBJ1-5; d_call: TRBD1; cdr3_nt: TGTGCCAGCTCACAAAATACAGGGGACCAGCCCCAGCATTTT; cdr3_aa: CASSQNTGDQPQHF
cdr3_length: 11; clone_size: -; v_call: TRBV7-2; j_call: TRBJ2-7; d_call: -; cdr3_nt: TGTGCCAGCAGCTTAGGGGACGAGCAGTACTTC; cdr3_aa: CASSLGDEQYF
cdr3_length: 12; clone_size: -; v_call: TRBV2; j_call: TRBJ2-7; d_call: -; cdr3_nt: TGTGCCAGCAGTGTCCAGGAGGCGGTGCAGTACTTC; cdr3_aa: CASSVQEAVQYF
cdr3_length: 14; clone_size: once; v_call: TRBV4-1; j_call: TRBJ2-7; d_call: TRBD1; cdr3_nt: TGCGCCAGCAGCAGGGACAGGGGTCTTAGCGAGCAGTACTTC; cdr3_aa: CASSRDRGLSEQYF
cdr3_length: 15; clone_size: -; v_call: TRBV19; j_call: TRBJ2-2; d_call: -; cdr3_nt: TGTGCCACCAAGACAGTGGAGGCGAGGGCCGGGGAGCTGTTTTTT; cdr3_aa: CATKTVEARAGELFF
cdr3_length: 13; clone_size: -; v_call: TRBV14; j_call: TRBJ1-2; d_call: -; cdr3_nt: TGTGCCAGCAGCCCGGCAGGGGCGGGCGGCTACACCTTC; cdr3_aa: CASSPAGAGGYTF
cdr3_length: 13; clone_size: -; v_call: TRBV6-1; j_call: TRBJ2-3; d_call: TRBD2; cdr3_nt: TGTGCCAGCGATACCGGGGGGGCCGGTACGCAGTATTTT; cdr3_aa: CASDTGGAGTQYF
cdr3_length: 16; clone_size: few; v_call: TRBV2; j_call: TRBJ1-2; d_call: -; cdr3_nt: TGTGCCAGCAGTCACCCCCCGGACAGAAGGGACTATGGCTACACCTTC; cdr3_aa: CASSHPPDRRDYGYTF
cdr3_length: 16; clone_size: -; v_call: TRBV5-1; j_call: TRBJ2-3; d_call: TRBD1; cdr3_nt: TGCGCCAGCAGCTTCGGACAGGGTTCGAGCACAGATACGCAGTATTTT; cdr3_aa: CASSFGQGSSTDTQYF
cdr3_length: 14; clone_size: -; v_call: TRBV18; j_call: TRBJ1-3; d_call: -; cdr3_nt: TGTGCCAGCTCACTGGGCAATTTGGGAAACACCATATATTTT; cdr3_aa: CASSLGNLGNTIYF
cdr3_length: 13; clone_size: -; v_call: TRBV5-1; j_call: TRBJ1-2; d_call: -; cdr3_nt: TGCGCCAGCAGCTTGGTGGGGGCCTATGGCTACACCTTC; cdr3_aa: CASSLVGAYGYTF
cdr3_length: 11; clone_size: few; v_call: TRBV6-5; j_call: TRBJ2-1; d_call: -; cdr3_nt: TGTGCCAGCAGTTACTTGTATGAGCAGTTCTTC; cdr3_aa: CASSYLYEQFF
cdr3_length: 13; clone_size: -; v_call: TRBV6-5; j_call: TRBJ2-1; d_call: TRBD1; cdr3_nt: TGTGCCAGCAGACGGACAGGGGACAATGAGCAGTTCTTC; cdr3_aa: CASRRTGDNEQFF
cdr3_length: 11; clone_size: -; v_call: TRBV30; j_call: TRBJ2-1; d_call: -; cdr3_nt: TGTGCCTGTAGGGACTACAATGAGCAGTTCTTC; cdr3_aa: CACRDYNEQFF
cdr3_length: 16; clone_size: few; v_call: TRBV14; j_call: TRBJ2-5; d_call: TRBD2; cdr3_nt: TGTGCCAGCAGCCAAGCCCACCGACTAGCGGGGGGTCCCCAGTACTTC; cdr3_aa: CASSQAHRLAGGPQYF
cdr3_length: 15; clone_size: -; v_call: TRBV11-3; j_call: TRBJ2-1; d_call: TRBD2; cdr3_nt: TGTGCCAGCAGCCGACTCGCGGGAGGGTACAATGAGCAGTTCTTC; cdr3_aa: CASSRLAGGYNEQFF
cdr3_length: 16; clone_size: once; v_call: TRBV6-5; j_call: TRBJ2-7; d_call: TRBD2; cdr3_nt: TGTGCCAGCAGTTACTCCACTAGCGCGACCACCTACGAGCAGTACTTC; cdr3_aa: CASSYSTSATTYEQYF
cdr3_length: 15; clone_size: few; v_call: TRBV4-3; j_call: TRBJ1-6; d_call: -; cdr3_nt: TGCGCCAGCAGCCAAGAGGTCTCCTATAATTCACCCCTCCACTTT; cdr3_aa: CASSQEVSYNSPLHF
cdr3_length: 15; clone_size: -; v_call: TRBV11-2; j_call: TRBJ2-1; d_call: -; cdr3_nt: TGTGCCAGCAACCAACAGGGTTGGTTGGAGAGTGAGCAGTTCTTC; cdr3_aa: CASNQQGWLESEQFF
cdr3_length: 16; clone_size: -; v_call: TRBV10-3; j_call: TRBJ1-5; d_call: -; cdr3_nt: TGTGCCATCAGTGAGTCGACCATAGGGGGCAATCAGCCCCAGCATTTT; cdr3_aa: CAISESTIGGNQPQHF
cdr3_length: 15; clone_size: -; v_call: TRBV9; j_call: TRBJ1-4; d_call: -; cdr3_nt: TGTGCCAGCAGCGTTGATTGGGGGCGGGGTGAAAAACTGTTTTTT; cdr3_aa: CASSVDWGRGEKLFF